This TCR beta chain was sequenced in a study of Graves' ophthalmopathy and Graves' hyperthyroidism. General observations from the study: Clonotypes were expanded in thyroid at above 0.001 frequency, and most also appeared in blood.

A few counts support this clonotype. Its antigen is as yet unknown. V lost 2 bases and J lost 0, with 8 bases in between. From germline, CDR1 is LNHNV and CDR2 YYDKDF (reference sequence). This CDR3 spans 16 amino acids. Exclusion criteria comprised other autoimmune diseases, uncontrolled infections, pregnancy or lactation in patients. Amplified material comprised TCR beta CDR3 regions derived from RNA transcripts. HTBI primers were used in a first-round RT-PCR, which preceded a second-round multiplex PCR. Using its own MiXCR run on the multiplex PCR reads, TCRdb lists one record per CDR3 protein. Seen here are a few hundred thousand distinct CDR3 sequences, about 17% observed once, and the top ten hold roughly 1.5%.

Sample: peripheral blood. This clonotype was obtained from a woman under 30 with Graves' ophthalmopathy. The V and J genes are TRBV15 and TRBJ1-6, with a possible D match to TRBD1 (5 bases). The CDR3 DNA sequence: TGTGCCACCAGCAGACAGGGAGGCTCCTATAATTCACCCCTCCACTTT. Protein sequence: CATSRQGGSYNSPLHF. The entire variable domain, with the rest obtained from reference TRBV15 and TRBJ1-6, is as follows: DAMVIQNPRYQVTQFGKPVTLSCSQTLNHNVMYWYQQKSSQAPKLLFHYYDKDFNNEADTPDNFQSRRPNTSFCFLDIRSPGLGDTAMYLCATSRQGGSYNSPLHFGNGTRLTVT.